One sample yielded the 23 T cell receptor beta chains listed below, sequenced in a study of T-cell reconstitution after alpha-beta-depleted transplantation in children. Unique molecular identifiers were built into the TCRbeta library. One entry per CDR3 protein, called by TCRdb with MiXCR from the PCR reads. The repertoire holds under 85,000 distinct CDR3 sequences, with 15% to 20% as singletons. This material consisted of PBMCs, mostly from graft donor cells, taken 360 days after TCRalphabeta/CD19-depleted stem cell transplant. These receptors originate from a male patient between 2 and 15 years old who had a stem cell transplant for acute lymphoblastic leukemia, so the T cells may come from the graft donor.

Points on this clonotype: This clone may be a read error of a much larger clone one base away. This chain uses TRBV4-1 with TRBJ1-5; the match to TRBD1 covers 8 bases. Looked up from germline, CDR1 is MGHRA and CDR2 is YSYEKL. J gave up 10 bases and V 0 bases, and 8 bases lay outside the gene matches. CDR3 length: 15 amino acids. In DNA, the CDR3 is TGCGCCAGCAGCCAAGACAGGGGGCCCTGGCACCCCCAGCATTTT. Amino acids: CASSQDRGPWHPQHF.

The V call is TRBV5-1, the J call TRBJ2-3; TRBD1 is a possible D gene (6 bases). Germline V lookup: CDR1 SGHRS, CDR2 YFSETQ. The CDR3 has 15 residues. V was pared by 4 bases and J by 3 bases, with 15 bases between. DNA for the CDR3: TGCGCCAGCAGCAGACAGGCGACCTCGACAGATACGCAGTATTTT. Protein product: CASSRQATSTDTQYF.

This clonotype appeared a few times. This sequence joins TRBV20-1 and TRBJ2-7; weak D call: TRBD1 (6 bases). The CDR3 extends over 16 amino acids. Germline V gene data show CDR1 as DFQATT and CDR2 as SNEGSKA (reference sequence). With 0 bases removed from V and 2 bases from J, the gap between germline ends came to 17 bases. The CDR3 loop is CSARDRRQGWPYEQYF. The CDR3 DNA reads TGCAGTGCTAGAGATAGGAGGCAGGGGTGGCCCTACGAGCAGTACTTC.

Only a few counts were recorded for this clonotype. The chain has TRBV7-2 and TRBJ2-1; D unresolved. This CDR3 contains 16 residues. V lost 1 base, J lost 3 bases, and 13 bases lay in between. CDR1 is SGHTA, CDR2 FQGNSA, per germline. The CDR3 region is CASSLGWSGRYNEQFF. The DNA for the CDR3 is TGTGCCAGCAGCTTAGGGTGGTCCGGCCGCTACAATGAGCAGTTCTTC. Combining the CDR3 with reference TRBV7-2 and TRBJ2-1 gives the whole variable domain GAGVSQSPSNKVTEKGKDVELRCDPISGHTALYWYRQSLGQGLEFLIYFQGNSAPDKSGLPSDRFSAERTGGSVSTLTIQRTQQEDSAVYLCASSLGWSGRYNEQFFGPGTRLTVL.

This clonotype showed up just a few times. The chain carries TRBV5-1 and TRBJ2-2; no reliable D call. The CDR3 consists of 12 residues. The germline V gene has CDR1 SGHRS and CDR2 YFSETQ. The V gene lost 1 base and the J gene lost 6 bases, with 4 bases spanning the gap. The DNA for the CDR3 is TGCGCCAGCAGCTTGTTCCCCGGGGAGCTGTTTTTT. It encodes CASSLFPGELFF.

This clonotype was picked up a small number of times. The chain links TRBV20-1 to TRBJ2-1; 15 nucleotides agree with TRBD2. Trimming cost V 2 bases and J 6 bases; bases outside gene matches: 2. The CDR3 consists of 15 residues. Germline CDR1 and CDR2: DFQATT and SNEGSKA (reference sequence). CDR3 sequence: CSARRTSGRANEQFF. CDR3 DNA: TGCAGTGCTAGAAGGACTAGCGGGAGGGCCAATGAGCAGTTCTTC.

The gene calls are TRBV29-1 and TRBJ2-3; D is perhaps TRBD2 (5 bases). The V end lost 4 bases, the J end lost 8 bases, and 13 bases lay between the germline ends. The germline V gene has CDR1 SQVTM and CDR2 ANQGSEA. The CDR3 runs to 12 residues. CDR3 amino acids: CSVGIEGGTQYF. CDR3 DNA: TGCAGCGTTGGGATAGAGGGTGGTACGCAGTATTTT.

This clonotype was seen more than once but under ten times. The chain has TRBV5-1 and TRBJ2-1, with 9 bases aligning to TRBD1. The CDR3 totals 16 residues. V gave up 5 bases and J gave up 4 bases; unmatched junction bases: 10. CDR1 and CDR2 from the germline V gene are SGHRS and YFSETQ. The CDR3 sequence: CASRRPGQGEYNEQFF. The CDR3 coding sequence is TGCGCCAGCAGACGCCCGGGACAGGGAGAATACAATGAGCAGTTCTTC. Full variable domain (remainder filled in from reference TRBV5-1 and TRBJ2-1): KAGVTQTPRYLIKTRGQQVTLSCSPISGHRSVSWYQQTPGQGLQFLFEYFSETQRNKGNFPGRFSGRQFSNSRSEMNVSTLELGDSALYLCASRRPGQGEYNEQFFGPGTRLTVL.

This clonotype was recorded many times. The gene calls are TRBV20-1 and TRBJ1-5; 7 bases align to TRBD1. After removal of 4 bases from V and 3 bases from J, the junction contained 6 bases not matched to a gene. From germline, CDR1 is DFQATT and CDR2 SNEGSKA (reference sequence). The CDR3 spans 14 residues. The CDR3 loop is CSAKRQGHNQPQHF. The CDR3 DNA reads TGCAGTGCTAAGCGACAGGGACACAATCAGCCCCAGCATTTT.

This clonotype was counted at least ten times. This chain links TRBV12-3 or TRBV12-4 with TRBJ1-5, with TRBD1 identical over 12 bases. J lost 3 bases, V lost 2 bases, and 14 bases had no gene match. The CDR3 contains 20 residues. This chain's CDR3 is CASSLRVLRGTGGHNQPQHF. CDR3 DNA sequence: TGTGCCAGCAGTTTAAGGGTGTTAAGAGGGACAGGGGGCCACAATCAGCCCCAGCATTTT.

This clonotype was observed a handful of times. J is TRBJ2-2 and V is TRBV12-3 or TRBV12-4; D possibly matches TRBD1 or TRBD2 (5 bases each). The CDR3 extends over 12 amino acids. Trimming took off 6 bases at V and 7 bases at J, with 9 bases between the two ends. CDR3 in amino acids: CASSPRGGELFF. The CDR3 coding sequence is TGTGCCAGCAGCCCGAGGGGCGGGGAGCTGTTTTTT.

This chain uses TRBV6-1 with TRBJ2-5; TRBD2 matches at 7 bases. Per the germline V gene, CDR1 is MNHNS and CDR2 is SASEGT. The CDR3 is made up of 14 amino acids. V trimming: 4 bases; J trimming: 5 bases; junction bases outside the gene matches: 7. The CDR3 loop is CASSVRESRETQYF. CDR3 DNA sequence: TGTGCCAGCAGTGTGCGGGAGAGTAGGGAGACCCAGTACTTC.

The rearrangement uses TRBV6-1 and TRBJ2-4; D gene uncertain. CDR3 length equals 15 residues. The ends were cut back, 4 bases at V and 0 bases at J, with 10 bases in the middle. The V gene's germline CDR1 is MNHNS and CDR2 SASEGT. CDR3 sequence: CASSGVLLAKNIQYF. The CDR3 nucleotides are TGTGCCAGCAGTGGAGTCCTATTAGCCAAAAACATTCAGTACTTC.

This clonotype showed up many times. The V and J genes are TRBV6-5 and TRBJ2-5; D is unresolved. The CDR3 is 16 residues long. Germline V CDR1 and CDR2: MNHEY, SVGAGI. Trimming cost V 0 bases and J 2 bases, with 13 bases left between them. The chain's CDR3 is CASSYSTDGPQETQYF. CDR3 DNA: TGTGCCAGCAGTTACTCTACAGATGGACCGCAAGAGACCCAGTACTTC.

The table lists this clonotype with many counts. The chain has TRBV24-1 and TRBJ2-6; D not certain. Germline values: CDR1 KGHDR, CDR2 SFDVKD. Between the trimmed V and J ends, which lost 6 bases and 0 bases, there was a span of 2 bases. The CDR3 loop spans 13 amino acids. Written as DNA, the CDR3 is TGTGCCACCAGTACCTCTGGGGCCAACGTCCTGACTTTC. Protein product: CATSTSGANVLTF.

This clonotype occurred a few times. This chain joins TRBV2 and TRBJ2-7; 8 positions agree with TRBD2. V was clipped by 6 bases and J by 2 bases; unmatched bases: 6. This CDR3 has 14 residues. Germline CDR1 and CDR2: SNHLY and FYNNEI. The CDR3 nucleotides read TGTGCCAGCAGCAGACTAGCGTCAACCTACGAGCAGTACTTC. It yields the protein CASSRLASTYEQYF.

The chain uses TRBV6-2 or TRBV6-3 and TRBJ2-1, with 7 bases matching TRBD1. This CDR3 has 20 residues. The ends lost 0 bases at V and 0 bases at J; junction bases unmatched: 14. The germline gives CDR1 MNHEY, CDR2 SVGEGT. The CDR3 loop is CASSYSISTGASFSYNEQFF. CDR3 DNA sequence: TGTGCCAGCAGTTACTCAATATCTACAGGGGCCTCGTTCTCCTACAATGAGCAGTTCTTC.

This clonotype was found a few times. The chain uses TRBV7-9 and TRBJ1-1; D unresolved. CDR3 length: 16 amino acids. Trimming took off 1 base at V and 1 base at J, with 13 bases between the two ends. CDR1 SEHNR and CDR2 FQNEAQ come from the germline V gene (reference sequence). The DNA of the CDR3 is TGTGCCAGCAGCTTAGGGTGGGCTAAGCAGAACACTGAAGCTTTCTTT. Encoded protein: CASSLGWAKQNTEAFF. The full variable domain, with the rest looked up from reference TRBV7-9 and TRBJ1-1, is DTGVSQNPRHKITKRGQNVTFRCDPISEHNRLYWYRQTLGQGPEFLTYFQNEAQLEKSRLLSDRFSAERPKGSFSTLEIQRTEQGDSAMYLCASSLGWAKQNTEAFFGQGTRLTVV.

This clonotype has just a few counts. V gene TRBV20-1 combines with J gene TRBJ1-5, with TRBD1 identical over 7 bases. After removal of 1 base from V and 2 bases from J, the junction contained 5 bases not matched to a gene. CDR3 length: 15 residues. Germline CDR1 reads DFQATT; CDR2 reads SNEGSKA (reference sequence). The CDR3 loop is CSARVKGQGNQPQHF. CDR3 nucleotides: TGCAGTGCTAGAGTTAAAGGACAGGGCAATCAGCCCCAGCATTTT.

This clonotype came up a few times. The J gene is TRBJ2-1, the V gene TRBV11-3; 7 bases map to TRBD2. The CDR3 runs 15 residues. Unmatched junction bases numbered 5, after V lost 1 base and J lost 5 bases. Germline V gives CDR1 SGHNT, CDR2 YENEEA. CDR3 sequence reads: CASSLVTSADNEQFF. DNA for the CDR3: TGTGCCAGCAGCTTAGTAACTAGCGCAGACAATGAGCAGTTCTTC.

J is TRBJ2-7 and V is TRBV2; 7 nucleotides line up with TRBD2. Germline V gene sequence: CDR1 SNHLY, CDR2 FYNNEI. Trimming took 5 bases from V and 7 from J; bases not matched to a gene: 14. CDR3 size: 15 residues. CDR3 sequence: CASSLGAGVAWEQYF. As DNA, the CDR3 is TGTGCCAGCAGTCTCGGGGCGGGGGTTGCGTGGGAGCAGTACTTC.

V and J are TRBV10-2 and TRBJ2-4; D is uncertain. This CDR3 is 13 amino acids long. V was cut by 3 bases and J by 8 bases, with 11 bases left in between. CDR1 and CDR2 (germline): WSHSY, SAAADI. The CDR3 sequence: CASSDDTRDIQYF. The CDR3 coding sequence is TGCGCCAGCAGTGACGATACAAGGGACATTCAGTACTTC.

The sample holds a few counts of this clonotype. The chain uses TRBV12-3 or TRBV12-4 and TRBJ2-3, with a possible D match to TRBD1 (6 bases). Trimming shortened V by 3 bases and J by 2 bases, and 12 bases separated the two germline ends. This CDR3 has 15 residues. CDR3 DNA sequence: TGTGCCAGCAGTTTCGACAGGTCCGACACAGATACGCAGTATTTT. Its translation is CASSFDRSDTDTQYF.